This T cell receptor beta chain was captured in a study of Ad26.COV2.S vaccination and SARS-CoV-2 variants. Comment on this clone: Its matching antigen is unknown.

The treatment here: some 20 received Ad26.COV2.S at low or high dose, single or two shots; roughly 5 received placebo; per-sample allocation not given. Sampling took place 63 days after the first vaccine or placebo injection. Donor was an adult aged 18-55 years in Boston. Participants' vaccine, an Ad26 vector, delivered Wuhan-strain SARS-CoV-2 spike. The assay was immunoSEQ multiplex PCR, and TCRdb's table has in-frame clones only and misses some. The table includes around 450,000 clones, 80% to 95% detected once. Findings and limits, study-wide: Those who received the vaccine showed greater spike-specific TCR breadth than those given placebo. CD8+ and CD4+ T cells specific for spike reportedly responded with substantial breadth after vaccination.

CDR1 MNHNY and CDR2 SVGAGI come from the germline V gene (reference sequence). This CDR3 comprises 15 residues. V was clipped by 2 bases and J by 0 bases, with 11 bases between them. The chain links TRBV6-6 to TRBJ2-7, with no clear D. The sequence derives from a person between 18 and 65 years old who received the Ad26.COV2.S COVID-19 vaccine or a placebo. The sequencing here drew on peripheral blood, taken in a trial of Ad26.COV2.S vaccine versus placebo. CDR3 sequence: CASSYTGVFSYEQYF. The CDR3 DNA reads TGTGCCAGCAGTTACACCGGAGTGTTCTCCTACGAGCAGTACTTC.